This T cell receptor (beta chain) was obtained from a study of regulatory T cells in long-lasting Graves disease. General study points: In persistent patients, shared public clonotypes (under 3,000) outnumbered those in new patients (approximately 970). The sample size was small, and this may have reduced accuracy.

Researchers made TCR beta libraries by using iRepertoire HTBI primers and running Arm-PCR on CDR3 regions. TCRdb reanalysed the multiplex PCR reads using MiXCR and keeps one entry per CDR3 protein. The sample has around 470,000 distinct CDR3 sequences; 14% are singletons. The germline CDR1 and CDR2 sequences are MDHEN and SYDVKM. This CDR3 is 18 amino acids long. The J segment lost 5 bases and the V segment lost 5 bases, leaving 15 bases of the junction unmatched. Time point reported: newly diagnosed GD, antithyroid drugs for less than 3 months. Making the TCR library involved RNA that had been extracted from PBMCs. This clonotype was detected ten times or more. Its specificity is not known. These data also formed part of another study, on T cells in Graves' hyperthyroidism and ophthalmopathy. That paper states: Blood held most thyroid clonotypes expanded above 0.001 frequency.

Sequenced material: peripheral blood mononuclear cells (PBMCs), taken at new diagnosis, from a patient treated with antithyroid drugs. The chain combines TRBV28 with TRBJ2-5, with TRBD2 matching over 12 bases. The receptor comes from a woman between 45 and 60 years old with Graves disease. CDR3 in amino acids: CASSHISGLAGRRETQYF. In nucleotides, the CDR3 is TGTGCCAGCAGTCACATATCTGGACTAGCGGGAAGAAGGGAGACCCAGTACTTC. Full variable domain (missing parts from reference TRBV28 and TRBJ2-5): DVKVTQSSRYLVKRTGEKVFLECVQDMDHENMFWYRQDPGLGLRLIYFSYDVKMKEKGDIPEGYSVSREKKERFSLILESASTNQTSMYLCASSHISGLAGRRETQYFGPGTRLLVL.